This TCR beta chain was sequenced in a study of cytomegalovirus exposure and HLA in healthy donors. Turning to the study itself: The roughly 120 million unique TCR beta sequences, from around 200 million T cells, were found by an earlier analysis. Study-level findings and limits: Per a prior analysis, the majority of TCR beta V segments were productive roughly 87% or roughly 30% of the time. Associated with cytomegalovirus, according to the listing, were around 170 TCR beta chains. A later analysis reported that several of the most significant clusters appeared to be linked to common viral pathogens, among them Epstein-Barr virus.

13 Jbeta primers and 60 Vbeta primers were used for the PCR. Generated by immunoSEQ multiplex PCR, the TCRdb table keeps only in-frame clones and is missing some. Of approximately 110,000 clones listed, around 80% are singletons. As concerns this clone: No antigen is known for it.

CDR3 length: 17 residues. Germline trimming cut 4 bases from V and 5 bases from J; bases unmatched to any gene: 12. CDR1 is LGHNA, CDR2 YNFKEQ, per germline. This TCR was recovered from a man aged 45-60 years in good health and CMV-seronegative. The rearrangement joins TRBV4-2 to TRBJ2-3, with 10 bases identical to TRBD2. The material sequenced was PBMCs. The CDR3: CASSPLAGEGVRDTQYF. In nucleotides, the CDR3 is TGTGCCAGCAGCCCGCTAGCGGGAGAGGGGGTAAGAGATACGCAGTATTTT.